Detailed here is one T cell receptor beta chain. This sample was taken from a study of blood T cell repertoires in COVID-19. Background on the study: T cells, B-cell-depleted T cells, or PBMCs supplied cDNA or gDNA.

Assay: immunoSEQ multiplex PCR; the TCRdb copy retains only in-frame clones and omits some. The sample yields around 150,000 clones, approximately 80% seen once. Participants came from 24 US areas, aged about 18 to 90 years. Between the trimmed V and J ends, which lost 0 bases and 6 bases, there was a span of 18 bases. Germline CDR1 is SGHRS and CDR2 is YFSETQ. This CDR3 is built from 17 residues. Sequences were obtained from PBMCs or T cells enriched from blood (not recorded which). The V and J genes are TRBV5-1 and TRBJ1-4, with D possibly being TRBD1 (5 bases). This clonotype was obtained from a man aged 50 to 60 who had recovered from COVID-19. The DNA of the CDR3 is TGCGCCAGCAGCTTGGGGGCCTACAGGCGGGAGGATGAAAAACTGTTTTTT. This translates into CASSLGAYRREDEKLFF.